Listed below are T cell receptor beta chains from one sample, sequenced in a study of T cells in Graves' hyperthyroidism and ophthalmopathy. MiXCR, applied by TCRdb to the multiplex PCR reads, yields one record per CDR3 protein. In the table there are some 530,000 distinct CDR3 sequences, around a fifth of which are singletons. The sequenced sample was blood. Receptors were obtained from a woman in her 70s with Graves' ophthalmopathy. Both conserved end residues are part of each CDR3. The D gene is left open where the match is weak. Some rows mark clone size as missing; the rest say once, few, many or name a class of expanded clone.

D gene,J gene,clone size,V gene,CDR3 DNA,CDR3 protein
NA,TRBJ1-2,NA,TRBV11-2,TGTGCCAGCAGCTCCGTTCCGAATGGCTACACCTTC,CASSSVPNGYTF
NA,TRBJ2-3,many,TRBV11-2,TGTGCCAGCAGCCGCTCCCACCGAGATACGCAGTATTTT,CASSRSHRDTQYF
TRBD1,TRBJ2-4,NA,TRBV5-8,TGTGCCAGCAGCTTGCAGGGACAGGGGAACATTCAGTACTTC,CASSLQGQGNIQYF
NA,TRBJ1-4,NA,TRBV20-1,TGCAGTCCGCAGGGGCATGGTGCGACTAATGAAAAACTGTTTTTT,CSPQGHGATNEKLFF
NA,TRBJ2-5,once,TRBV19,TGTGCCAGTAGTATAGGGGTCGGGGGTCCAGAGACCCAGTACTTC,CASSIGVGGPETQYF
NA,TRBJ2-3,many,TRBV5-1,TGCGCCAGCAGCCAAGACAGTAGCACAGATACGCAGTATTTT,CASSQDSSTDTQYF
TRBD1,TRBJ2-2,NA,TRBV24-1,TGTGCCACCAGTGATTTGCCGGGACAGGGTGCGAACACCGGGGAGCTGTTTTTT,CATSDLPGQGANTGELFF
TRBD2,TRBJ2-1,few,TRBV5-1,TGCGCCAGCAGCTTTTCTAGCGGGAGCTCCAGGGACAATGAGCAGTTCTTC,CASSFSSGSSRDNEQFF
NA,TRBJ1-6,few,TRBV12-3/TRBV12-4,TGTGCCAGCAGTTCATACAGGTTTCCGAATTCACCCCTCCACTTT,CASSSYRFPNSPLHF
NA,TRBJ2-1,once,TRBV5-1,TGCGCCGGCAGCTTTGACAGCTCCTACAATGAGCAGTTCTTC,CAGSFDSSYNEQFF
NA,TRBJ1-4,NA,TRBV20-1,TGCAGTGCACAAAGCGGGGTAACAACTAATGAAAAACTGTTTTTT,CSAQSGVTTNEKLFF
TRBD1,TRBJ1-1,many,TRBV6-1,TGTGCCAGTGGGACAGGGGGCATGAACACTGAAGCTTTCTTT,CASGTGGMNTEAFF
TRBD1,TRBJ2-4,NA,TRBV3-1,TGTGCCAGCAGCCACCTAACCCGGGACAGCATTCAGTACTTC,CASSHLTRDSIQYF
NA,TRBJ2-1,NA,TRBV11-3,TGTGCCAGCAGCCCCTCCTGGACAGCGAACAATGAGCAGTTCTTC,CASSPSWTANNEQFF
TRBD2,TRBJ2-2,once,TRBV5-8,TGTGCCAGCAGTTCCCCCGGACTAGCAACCGAAGTGTTTTTT,CASSSPGLATEVFF
TRBD1,TRBJ1-2,NA,TRBV5-1,TGCGCCAGCAGCTTCACAGGGGACTCTAACTATGGCTACACCTTC,CASSFTGDSNYGYTF
TRBD2,TRBJ2-1,few,TRBV2,TGTGCCAGCAGCCAGACTAGCGGGGGGGGGGTCAATGAGCAGTTCTTC,CASSQTSGGGVNEQFF
NA,TRBJ1-2,few,TRBV6-1,TGTGCCAGCAGTGAGGGGGTCTACACCTTC,CASSEGVYTF
NA,TRBJ2-7,NA,TRBV3-1,TGTGCCAGCAGCCACATAGGGGGGGAGCAGTACTTC,CASSHIGGEQYF
TRBD2,TRBJ2-3,few,TRBV20-1,TGCAGTACTGACCATTCATTACTAGCGGGGAGCACAGATACGCAGTATTTT,CSTDHSLLAGSTDTQYF
TRBD1,TRBJ1-5,NA,TRBV27,TGTGCCAGTCATTTCGGGACAGTGACCATTCAGCCCCAGCATTTT,CASHFGTVTIQPQHF
NA,TRBJ2-7,few,TRBV18,TGTGCCAGCTCACCCTCCGGCTGGGAGCAGTACTTC,CASSPSGWEQYF
NA,TRBJ2-1,NA,TRBV6-5,TGTGCCAGCAGTTACTGGGGGGGGCTCCGTTTAGTGGCGTTCTTC,CASSYWGGLRLVAFF
NA,TRBJ1-2,few,TRBV7-2,TGTGCCAGCAGCTCGACTTCAGGCTACACCTTC,CASSSTSGYTF
NA,TRBJ2-5,NA,TRBV13,TGTGCCAGCAGCTTAGACGGAAGAAGAGAGACCCAGTACTTC,CASSLDGRRETQYF
TRBD1,TRBJ1-5,many,TRBV28,TGTGCCAGCAGGTCACAGGGGTGGAGCAATCAGCCCCAGCATTTT,CASRSQGWSNQPQHF
TRBD1,TRBJ2-7,NA,TRBV6-2/TRBV6-3,TGTGCCAGCAGGCGCCCAGGGACAGGGAAAGAGCAGTACTTC,CASRRPGTGKEQYF
TRBD1,TRBJ2-1,many,TRBV2,TGTGCCAGCAGTGAACAGACAGGGGGATACAATGAGCAGTTCTTC,CASSEQTGGYNEQFF
TRBD1,TRBJ1-2,many,TRBV27,TGTGCCAGCAGTTCGGACAGGGGGCATGGCTACACCTTC,CASSSDRGHGYTF
TRBD1,TRBJ2-1,many,TRBV7-3,TGTGCCAGCAGAGTGACAGGGGGCATTCCTAATGAGCAGTTCTTC,CASRVTGGIPNEQFF
NA,TRBJ1-5,NA,TRBV28,TGTGCCAGCAGGGTTGCTGGACGGTATAGCAATCAGCCCCAGCATTTT,CASRVAGRYSNQPQHF
NA,TRBJ1-2,NA,TRBV5-1,TGCGCCAGCAGCTTGGAAGGACAGACAGACTATGGCTACACCTTC,CASSLEGQTDYGYTF
NA,TRBJ2-1,few,TRBV11-2,TGTGCCAGCAGCGTCGGGGGCGGCCCCTACAATGAGCAGTTCTTC,CASSVGGGPYNEQFF
TRBD2,TRBJ2-1,many,TRBV27,TGTGCCAGCAGTCCGGAACCGGGACTAGCGGGAGTTGGACCCTACAATGAGCAGTTCTTC,CASSPEPGLAGVGPYNEQFF